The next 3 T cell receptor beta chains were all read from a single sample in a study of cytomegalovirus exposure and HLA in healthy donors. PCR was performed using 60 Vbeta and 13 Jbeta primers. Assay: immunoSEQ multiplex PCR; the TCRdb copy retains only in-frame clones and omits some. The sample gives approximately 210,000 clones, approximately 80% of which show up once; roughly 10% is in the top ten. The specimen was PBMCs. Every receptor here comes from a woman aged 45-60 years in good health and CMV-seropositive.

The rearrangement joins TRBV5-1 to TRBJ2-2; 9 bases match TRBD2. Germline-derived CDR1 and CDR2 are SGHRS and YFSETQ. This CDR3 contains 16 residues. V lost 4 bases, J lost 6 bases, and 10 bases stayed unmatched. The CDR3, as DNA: TGCGCCAGCAGCGCTGTAGCGGGGGCCCGCGCCGGGGAGCTGTTTTTT. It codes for CASSAVAGARAGELFF.

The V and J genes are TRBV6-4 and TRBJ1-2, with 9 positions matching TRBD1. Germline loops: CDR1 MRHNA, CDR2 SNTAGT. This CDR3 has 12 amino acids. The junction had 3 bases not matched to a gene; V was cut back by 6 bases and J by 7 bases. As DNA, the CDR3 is TGTGCCAGCAGGGGGACAGGGACTGGCTACACCTTC. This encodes CASRGTGTGYTF.

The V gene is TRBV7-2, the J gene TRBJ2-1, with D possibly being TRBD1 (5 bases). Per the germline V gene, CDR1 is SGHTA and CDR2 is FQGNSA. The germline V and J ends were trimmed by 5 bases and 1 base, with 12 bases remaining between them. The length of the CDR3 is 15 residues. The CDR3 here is CASSLDGASYNEQFF. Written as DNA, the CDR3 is TGTGCCAGCAGCCTCGATGGGGCTTCCTACAATGAGCAGTTCTTC.